These 26 T cell receptor beta chains were all obtained from the same sample, sequenced in a study of blood T cell repertoires in COVID-19. Sequencing was performed with immunoSEQ multiplex PCR; in TCRdb, only in-frame clones are kept and a portion is missing. This table has approximately 46,000 clones, approximately 89% appearing once. The specimen was peripheral blood. The source is a man aged 60-69 years with active or convalescent COVID-19.

This sequence joins TRBV2 and TRBJ2-2, with D unclear. Germline V gives CDR1 SNHLY, CDR2 FYNNEI. CDR3 length: 17 amino acids. V was shortened by 6 bases and J by 0 bases, with 17 bases between the two germline ends. CDR3 DNA: TGTGCCAGCAGGAGAATAGGAGTTACCGCGAACACCGGGGAGCTGTTTTTT. Translated, it gives CASRRIGVTANTGELFF.

This sequence joins TRBV14 and TRBJ2-7; possibly TRBD1 for D (6 bases). CDR1 is SGHDN, CDR2 FVKESK, per germline. V was shortened by 0 bases and J by 7 bases, with 10 bases between the two germline ends. The CDR3 runs 13 residues. The CDR3 loop is CASSQEVGGEQYF. CDR3 in DNA: TGTGCCAGCAGCCAAGAAGTAGGGGGTGAGCAGTACTTC.

This chain links TRBV11-1 with TRBJ2-1; 10 nucleotides align to TRBD2. CDR1 and CDR2 from the germline V gene are SGHAT and FQDESV (reference sequence). The trim removed 5 bases at V and 10 bases at J, leaving 11 bases unmatched. This CDR3 contains 15 residues. The CDR3 spells CASSPRRSGGREQFF. CDR3 coding DNA: TGTGCCAGCAGCCCCCGGCGTAGCGGGGGGAGAGAGCAGTTCTTC.

The J gene is TRBJ2-2, the V gene TRBV5-1; 14 positions match TRBD2. Germline loops: CDR1 SGHRS, CDR2 YFSETQ. The CDR3 length is 18 residues. With 4 bases clipped from V and 7 bases from J, the junction kept 12 bases outside the gene matches. The CDR3 sequence: CASSGRGTSGGQFGELFF. DNA for the CDR3: TGCGCCAGCAGCGGACGTGGGACTAGCGGGGGCCAGTTCGGGGAGCTGTTTTTT.

V gene TRBV5-1 combines with J gene TRBJ2-7; TRBD2 might be the D (6 bases). This CDR3 is 11 amino acids long. Germline-derived CDR1 and CDR2 are SGHRS and YFSETQ. The germline V and J ends were trimmed by 5 bases and 5 bases, with 8 bases remaining between them. CDR3 protein: CASSGGDEQYF. DNA of the CDR3: TGCGCCAGCAGTGGAGGGGACGAGCAGTACTTC.

This chain joins TRBV5-4 and TRBJ1-2, with 9 bases matching TRBD1. The CDR3 length is 16 residues. Germline-derived CDR1 and CDR2 are SGHNT and YYREEE (reference sequence). The V segment lost 0 bases and the J segment 7 bases; nucleotides outside the gene matches: 10. The CDR3 DNA sequence: TGTGCCAGCAGCTTGGAAGTAGGGACAGGGATTGGTGGCTACACCTTC. Its translation: CASSLEVGTGIGGYTF.

This clone was observed a few times. V usage is TRBV6-2 or TRBV6-3 and J usage is TRBJ1-1; no clear D. V was cut by 5 bases and J by 7 bases, with 14 bases left in between. The CDR3 is 13 amino acids. CDR1 MNHEY and CDR2 SVGEGT come from the germline V gene. CDR3 sequence reads: CASSRNAGYEAFF. The CDR3 nucleotides are TGTGCCAGCAGTCGAAACGCAGGATATGAAGCTTTCTTT.

This clone is a singleton in its sample. Written as DNA, the CDR3 is TGTGCCAGCAGCTTAGTGGGGGGACAAGAGACCCAGTACTTC. This gives the protein CASSLVGGQETQYF. V and J are TRBV7-8 and TRBJ2-5; weak D call: TRBD2 (6 bases). CDR1 is SGHVS and CDR2 is FQNEAQ in the germline V gene. CDR3 size: 14 residues. Trimming pared 1 base from V and 2 bases from J, leaving 8 bases between.

The chain carries TRBV28 and TRBJ1-2; unclear D gene. Germline V lookup: CDR1 MDHEN, CDR2 SYDVKM. The CDR3 covers 13 residues. Trimming removed 3 bases from V and 8 bases from J, with 13 bases in between. The CDR3 region is CASSLGSLLGYTF. CDR3 coding DNA: TGTGCCAGCAGTTTGGGCAGCTTACTCGGCTACACCTTC.

V is TRBV7-9 and J is TRBJ2-7, with TRBD1 identical over 9 bases. Germline V gene lookup returns CDR1 SEHNR and CDR2 FQNEAQ (reference sequence). V lost 6 bases, J lost 4 bases, and 4 bases stayed unmatched. CDR3 length equals 13 residues. CDR3 nucleotides: TGTGCCAGCAGACAGGGGGCTTGGTACGAGCAGTACTTC. Translating gives CASRQGAWYEQYF.

V and J are TRBV3-1 (or the pseudogene TRBV3-2) and TRBJ2-3, with a tentative D call TRBD2 (5 bases). Trimming stripped 4 bases from V and 2 bases from J, with 10 bases between. Looked up from germline, CDR1 is LGHDT and CDR2 is YNNKEL (reference sequence). The CDR3 consists of 14 residues. The DNA for the CDR3 is TGTGCCAGCAGCCCCACTAGTTCCACAGATACGCAGTATTTT. It is translated as CASSPTSSTDTQYF.

This rearrangement joins TRBV5-1 to TRBJ2-6, with D possibly matching TRBD2 (5 bases). CDR1 is SGHRS and CDR2 is YFSETQ in the germline V gene. Trimming pared 3 bases from V and 2 bases from J, leaving 15 bases between. There are 17 residues in the CDR3. CDR3 region: CASSWSSQRAGANVLTF. The CDR3 DNA reads as TGCGCCAGCAGCTGGTCGAGTCAGAGGGCTGGGGCCAACGTCCTGACTTTC.

This chain uses TRBV6-2 or TRBV6-3 with TRBJ2-5; D is undetermined. CDR3 length: 14 amino acids. CDR1 is MNHEY, CDR2 SVGEGT, per germline. Trimming left V 0 bases short and J 5 bases short, with 10 bases between. Here the CDR3 DNA reads TGTGCCAGCAGTTACTCGGGCCTCCGTGAGACCCAGTACTTC. It yields the protein CASSYSGLRETQYF.

A single count supports this clone. The rearrangement uses TRBV4-1 and TRBJ2-1; 11 nucleotides match TRBD2. Germline assignment: CDR1 MGHRA and CDR2 YSYEKL. Trimming took 3 bases from V and 5 from J; bases not matched to a gene: 18. This CDR3 spans 20 amino acids. In DNA, the CDR3 is TGCGCCAGCAGCCATAGGATGGTCAGAACCGGGACTAGCGGTGACAATGAGCAGTTCTTC. Amino acids: CASSHRMVRTGTSGDNEQFF.

The chain joins TRBV7-3 to TRBJ2-2; 8 bases are a match to TRBD2. The CDR3 totals 16 residues. Germline V gene data show CDR1 as SGHTA and CDR2 as FQGTGA. V dropped 5 bases and J dropped 7; count of bases not matched to a gene: 12. CDR3 region: CASSLLPGGQHGELFF. CDR3 nucleotides: TGTGCCAGCAGCCTCCTCCCGGGGGGGCAGCACGGGGAGCTGTTTTTT.

This chain uses TRBV4-2 with TRBJ2-5; 11 bases map to TRBD2. There are 17 residues in the CDR3. With V trimmed by 3 bases and J by 3 bases, 9 bases remained unmatched. Germline-derived CDR1 and CDR2 are LGHNA and YNFKEQ. In DNA form, the CDR3 reads TGTGCCAGCAGCCATCAACCGGGACTAGCGGTAAAAGAGACCCAGTACTTC. Translation gives CASSHQPGLAVKETQYF.

The genes are TRBV5-1 and TRBJ1-4; 8 nucleotides match TRBD1. J was trimmed by 6 bases and V by 2 bases; bases with no gene match: 3. This CDR3 spans 14 amino acids. The germline V gene encodes CDR1 SGHRS and CDR2 YFSETQ. This chain's CDR3 is CASSFTGGDEKLFF. DNA of the CDR3: TGCGCCAGCAGCTTTACAGGGGGTGATGAAAAACTGTTTTTT.

The J gene is TRBJ2-5, the V gene TRBV7-2; 9 bases fit TRBD2. The germline CDR1 and CDR2 sequences are SGHTA and FQGNSA. This CDR3 comprises 14 residues. Losses at the gene ends were 3 bases for V and 5 bases for J; bases not matched to a gene: 4. CDR3: CASSFAGGRETQYF. The CDR3 bases are TGTGCCAGCAGCTTCGCGGGGGGGAGGGAGACCCAGTACTTC.

This clone appeared once. V is TRBV6-6 and J is TRBJ1-3, with 9 positions matching TRBD1. V trimming: 7 bases; J trimming: 6 bases; junction bases outside the gene matches: 7. CDR3 length equals 14 residues. Germline V gives CDR1 MNHNY, CDR2 SVGAGI (reference sequence). The CDR3: CASNSDRGINTIYF. The CDR3 DNA follows: TGTGCCAGCAACTCGGACAGGGGTATAAACACCATATATTTT.

In DNA form, the CDR3 reads TGTGCCAGTAGGCTTACGGACCGGGGACTGGGGTTCGATCCGCCCCAGCATTTT. This encodes CASRLTDRGLGFDPPQHF. The J gene is TRBJ1-5, the V gene TRBV19; D possibly corresponds to TRBD1 (5 bases). Germline lookup yields CDR1 LNHDA and CDR2 SQIVND (reference sequence). There are 18 residues in the CDR3. Trimming removed 6 bases from V and 9 bases from J, with 30 bases in between.

This chain uses TRBV28 with TRBJ1-2; D might be TRBD1 (6 bases). Germline CDR1 MDHEN, CDR2 SYDVKM. CDR3 length equals 14 residues. V lost 7 bases and J 5 bases, leaving 17 bases between the germline ends. CDR3 amino acids: CASTLGGAPYGYTF. CDR3 DNA sequence: TGTGCCAGCACCTTAGGGGGGGCCCCGTATGGCTACACCTTC.

This rearrangement joins TRBV7-8 to TRBJ1-2, with D possibly matching TRBD1 (5 bases). Looked up from germline, CDR1 is SGHVS and CDR2 is FQNEAQ. This CDR3 region has 13 residues. V lost 5 bases and J lost 4, with 11 bases in between. Here the CDR3 reads CASSPQGVYGYTF. CDR3 DNA: TGTGCCAGCAGCCCGCAGGGCGTCTATGGCTACACCTTC.

J is TRBJ1-5 and V is TRBV19; D may be TRBD1 (6 bases). The CDR3 loop spans 14 amino acids. The ends were cut back, 5 bases at V and 5 bases at J, with 13 bases in the middle. The germline V gene encodes CDR1 LNHDA and CDR2 SQIVND (reference sequence). CDR3 sequence reads: CASSYQGSDQPQHF. In DNA form, the CDR3 reads TGTGCCAGTAGTTATCAGGGGTCGGATCAGCCCCAGCATTTT. The full variable domain, rest sourced from reference TRBV19 and TRBJ1-5, is DGGITQSPKYLFRKEGQNVTLSCEQNLNHDAMYWYRQDPGQGLRLIYYSQIVNDFQKGDIAEGYSVSREKKESFPLTVTSAQKNPTAFYLCASSYQGSDQPQHFGDGTRLSIL.

The rearrangement uses TRBV6-5 and TRBJ1-3; 8 nucleotides match TRBD1. Germline V gene data show CDR1 as MNHEY and CDR2 as SVGAGI. Trimming removed 2 bases from V and 6 bases from J; junction bases left unmatched: 6. The CDR3 runs 15 residues. The DNA of the CDR3 is TGTGCCAGCAGTTACCAGACAGGGGTCTCAAACACCATATATTTT. Its protein is CASSYQTGVSNTIYF.

The chain links TRBV11-2 to TRBJ2-7; TRBD2 aligns across 8 bases. V was clipped by 8 bases and J by 1 base; unmatched bases: 13. The CDR3 has 16 residues. CDR1 is SGHAT, CDR2 FQNNGV, per germline. The CDR3, as DNA: TGTGCCAGCGGGTCCGGGACTAGTTCTATTTCCTACGAGCAGTACTTC. This gives the protein CASGSGTSSISYEQYF. The entire variable domain, with the rest obtained from reference TRBV11-2 and TRBJ2-7, is as follows: EAGVAQSPRYKIIEKRQSVAFWCNPISGHATLYWYQQILGQGPKLLIQFQNNGVVDDSQLPKDRFSAERLKGVDSTLKIQPAKLEDSAVYLCASGSGTSSISYEQYFGPGTRLTVT.

This rearrangement joins TRBV24-1 to TRBJ2-3, with a possible D match to TRBD2 (5 bases). Germline V lookup: CDR1 KGHDR, CDR2 SFDVKD. Trimming shortened V by 2 bases and J by 2 bases, and 10 bases separated the two germline ends. There are 15 residues in the CDR3. The CDR3 protein is CATSDSGGSTDTQYF. For the CDR3, the DNA is TGTGCCACCAGTGATTCTGGCGGGTCCACAGATACGCAGTATTTT.